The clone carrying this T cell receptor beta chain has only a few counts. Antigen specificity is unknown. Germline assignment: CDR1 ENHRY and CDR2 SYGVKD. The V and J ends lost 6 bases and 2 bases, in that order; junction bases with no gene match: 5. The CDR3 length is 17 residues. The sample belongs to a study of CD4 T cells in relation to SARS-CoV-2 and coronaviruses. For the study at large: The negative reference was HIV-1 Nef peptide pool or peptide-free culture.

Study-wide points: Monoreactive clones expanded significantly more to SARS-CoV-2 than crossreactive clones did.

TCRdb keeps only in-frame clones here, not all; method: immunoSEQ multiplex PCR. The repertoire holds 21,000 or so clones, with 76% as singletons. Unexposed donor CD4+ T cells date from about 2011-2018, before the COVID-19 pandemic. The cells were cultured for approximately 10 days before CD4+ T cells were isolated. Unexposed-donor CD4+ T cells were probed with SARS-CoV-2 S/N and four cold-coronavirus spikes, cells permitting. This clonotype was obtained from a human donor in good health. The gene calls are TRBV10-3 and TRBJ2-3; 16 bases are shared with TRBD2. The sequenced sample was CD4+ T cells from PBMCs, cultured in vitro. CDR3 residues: CAIRRGLAGGITDTQYF. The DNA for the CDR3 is TGTGCCATCAGACGGGGACTAGCGGGAGGGATCACAGATACGCAGTATTTT.